What follows describes a single T cell receptor (beta chain). No cognate antigen has been identified for it. Base qualities are missing; no much larger clone stands one base away. From its cysteine to its phenylalanine, the CDR3 spans 15 amino acids. The only DNA kept is the CDR3, 45 bases in frame from the first base. V and J are trimmed by 2 bases and 2 bases, and the gene matches miss 4 bases of the junction. The CDR1 and CDR2 encoded by the germline V gene are SGDLS and YYNGEE. The data derive from a study of OX40 agonist ivuxolimab in advanced cancers. As for the study more broadly: Ivuxolimab, which targeted the costimulatory receptor OX40 (CD134), was an agonistic, fully human IgG2 monoclonal antibody. The paper reports the monotherapy dose-escalation portion (N of about 56 patients) of the phase I ivuxolimab trial. Intravenous ivuxolimab was administered to patients every 2 weeks at six dose levels: 0.01, 0.1, 0.3, 1.5, 3 and 10 mg/kg. Prior anti-PD-1, anti-PD-L1 or anti-CTLA-4 therapy was permitted, and 35% to 40% of dose-escalation patients had received checkpoint inhibitors. Of the approximately 50 dose-escalation patients, hepatocellular carcinoma was present in about 20, melanoma in approximately 15, renal cell carcinoma in 9 and head and neck cancer in 9. In the dose-escalation cohort, nearly 85% of patients were male, and the mean age was 60 years with a range of roughly 23 to 79. Partial responses occurred in three dose-escalation patients, of whom one had hepatocellular carcinoma and two had cutaneous melanoma. Peripheral TCRbeta sequencing aimed to test whether ivuxolimab altered TCR sequence diversity and caused clonal T-cell expansion.

Patients with autoimmune disease history or receiving systemic immunosuppression were excluded from the trial. Peripheral blood for TCR sequencing was collected from all dose cohorts at baseline, on cycle 4 day 1, and on cycle 7 day 1. The samples were taken from a phase I, first-in-human, multicenter, open-label dose-escalation trial of ivuxolimab. Adults with locally advanced or metastatic melanoma, renal cell, hepatocellular, or head and neck squamous cell carcinoma were enrolled in the trial. Before TCR sequencing, CD4+ and CD8+ T cells were separately sorted from peripheral blood. Genomic DNA was isolated from the sorted cells so that the TCRbeta CDR3 region could be sequenced. The immunoSEQ Assay was used for sequencing of TCRbeta CDR3 regions. Drawn from immuneACCESS, this table holds only the in-frame rearrangements with V and J called that TCRdb kept. Clones are partly lost; checked studies trace under half to an unresolved V gene and leave the rest unexplained. The sample table contains tens of thousands of clones; only one count was recorded for 91% of them. Clones ranked in the top ten supply approximately 0.81% of the sample.

Study-level results and caveats: The antigen specificity of the peripheral T cells that underwent clonal expansion was not determined. At doses of 0.1 to 3.0 mg/kg, clonal expansion of both CD4+ and CD8+ blood T cells was observed from baseline to week 6. Low levels of normalized T-cell clonal expansion were also seen in some nonresponding patients. Partial responders in the 0.1-3.0 mg/kg groups had among the lowest normalized peripheral clonal expansion, especially among CD8+ T cells. After ivuxolimab, CD8+ T cells had more expanded clones than CD4+ T cells on average.

This sequence was found in an adult with an advanced solid tumor such as melanoma, head and neck, liver or kidney cancer. The sequence is built from TRBV9 and TRBJ2-3, and 8 junctional nucleotides match TRBD1. Sample: CD4+ or CD8+ T cells sorted from blood, taken in a trial of the OX40 agonist ivuxolimab. This receptor has the CDR3 CASSVTGGSTDTQYF. The nucleotide sequence reads as follows: TGTGCCAGCAGCGTTACAGGGGGTTCCACAGATACGCAGTATTTT. Reference TRBV9 and TRBJ2-3 proteins supply the regions before and after the CDR3; the full variable domain is: DSGVTQTPKHLITATGQRVTLRCSPRSGDLSVYWYQQSLDQGLQFLIQYYNGEERAKGNILERFSAQQFPDLHSELNLSSLELGDSALYFCASSVTGGSTDTQYFGPGTRLTVL.